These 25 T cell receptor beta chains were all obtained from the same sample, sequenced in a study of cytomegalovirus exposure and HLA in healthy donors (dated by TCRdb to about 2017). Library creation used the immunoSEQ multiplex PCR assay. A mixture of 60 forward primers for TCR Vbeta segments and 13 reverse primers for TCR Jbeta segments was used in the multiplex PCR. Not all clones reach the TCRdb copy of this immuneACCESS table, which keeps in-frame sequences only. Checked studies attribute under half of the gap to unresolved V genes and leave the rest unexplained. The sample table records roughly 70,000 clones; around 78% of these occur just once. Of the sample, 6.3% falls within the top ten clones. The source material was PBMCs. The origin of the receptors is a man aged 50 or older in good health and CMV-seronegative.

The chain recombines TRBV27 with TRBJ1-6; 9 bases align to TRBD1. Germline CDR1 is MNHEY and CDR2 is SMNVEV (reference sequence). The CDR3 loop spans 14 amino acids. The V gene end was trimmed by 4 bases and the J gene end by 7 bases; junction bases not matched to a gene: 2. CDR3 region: CASSYGTGNSPLHF. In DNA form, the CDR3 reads TGTGCCAGCAGTTATGGGACAGGGAATTCACCCCTCCACTTT.

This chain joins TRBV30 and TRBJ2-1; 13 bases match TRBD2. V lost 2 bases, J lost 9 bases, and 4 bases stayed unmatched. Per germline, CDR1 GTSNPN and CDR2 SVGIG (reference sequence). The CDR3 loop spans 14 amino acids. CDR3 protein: CAWSRTSGSGEQFF. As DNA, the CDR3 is TGTGCCTGGAGTCGGACTAGCGGGAGCGGTGAGCAGTTCTTC.

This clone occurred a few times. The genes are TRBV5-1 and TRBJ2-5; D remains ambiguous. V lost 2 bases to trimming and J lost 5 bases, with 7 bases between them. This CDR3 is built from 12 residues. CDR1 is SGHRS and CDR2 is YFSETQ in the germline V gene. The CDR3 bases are TGCGCCAGCAGCTTCTCTCGGGAGACCCAGTACTTC. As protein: CASSFSRETQYF.

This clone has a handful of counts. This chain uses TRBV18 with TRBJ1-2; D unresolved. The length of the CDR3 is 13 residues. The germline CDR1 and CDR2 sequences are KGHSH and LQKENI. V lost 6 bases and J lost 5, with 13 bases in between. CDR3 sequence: CASSAMESYGYTF. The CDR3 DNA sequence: TGTGCCAGCTCGGCAATGGAGTCGTATGGCTACACCTTC.

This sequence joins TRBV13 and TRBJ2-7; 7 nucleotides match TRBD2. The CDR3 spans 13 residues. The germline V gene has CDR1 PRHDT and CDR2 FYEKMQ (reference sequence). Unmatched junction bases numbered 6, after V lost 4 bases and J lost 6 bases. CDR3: CASSSGLPSEQYF. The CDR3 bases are TGTGCCAGCAGCTCGGGACTACCCTCCGAGCAGTACTTC.

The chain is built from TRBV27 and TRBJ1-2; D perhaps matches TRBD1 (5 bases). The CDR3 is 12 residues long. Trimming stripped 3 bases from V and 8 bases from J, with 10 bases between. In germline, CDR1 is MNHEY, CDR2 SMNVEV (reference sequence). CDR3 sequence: CASSFRGDGYTF. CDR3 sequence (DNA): TGTGCCAGCAGTTTTCGGGGGGACGGCTACACCTTC.

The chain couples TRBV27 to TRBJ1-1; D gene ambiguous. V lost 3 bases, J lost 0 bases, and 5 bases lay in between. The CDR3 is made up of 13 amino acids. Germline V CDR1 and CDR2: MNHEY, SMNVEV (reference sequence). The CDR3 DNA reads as TGTGCCAGCAGTTTGAGTCTGAACACTGAAGCTTTCTTT. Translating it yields CASSLSLNTEAFF.

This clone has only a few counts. The CDR3 DNA follows: TGCGCCAGCAGCCAAGATTTCGCACAGGGGGCAAAGGCAGATACGCAGTATTTT. Its protein product is CASSQDFAQGAKADTQYF. The rearrangement links TRBV4-1 to TRBJ2-3, with TRBD1 matching over 9 bases. CDR1 and CDR2 from the germline V gene are MGHRA and YSYEKL. The CDR3 loop spans 18 amino acids. The ends lost 0 bases at V and 4 bases at J; junction bases unmatched: 11.

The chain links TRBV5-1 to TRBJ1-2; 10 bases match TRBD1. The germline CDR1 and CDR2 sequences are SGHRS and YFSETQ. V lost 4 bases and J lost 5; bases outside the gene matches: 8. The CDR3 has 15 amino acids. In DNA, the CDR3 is TGCGCCAGCAGCCGGGGGACAGGGGTAGAGTATGGCTACACCTTC. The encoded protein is CASSRGTGVEYGYTF.

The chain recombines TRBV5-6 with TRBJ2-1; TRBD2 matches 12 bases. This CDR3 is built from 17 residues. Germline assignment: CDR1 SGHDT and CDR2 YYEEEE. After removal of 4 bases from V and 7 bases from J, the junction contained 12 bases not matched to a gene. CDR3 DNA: TGTGCCAGCAGCCAAGCGGCTAGCGGGAGGGTGTGGAATGAGCAGTTCTTC. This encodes CASSQAASGRVWNEQFF.

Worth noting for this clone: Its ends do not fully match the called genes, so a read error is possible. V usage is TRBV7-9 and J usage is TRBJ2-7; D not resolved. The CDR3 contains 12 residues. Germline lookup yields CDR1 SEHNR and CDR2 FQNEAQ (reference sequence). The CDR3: CSSSLSSYEQYF. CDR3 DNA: TGTTCCAGCAGCCTGAGCTCCTACGAGCAGTACTTC.

The CDR3 nucleotides read TGTGCCAGCAGTAAAGAGTTCTTAGCAGCTTTCTTT. Residues: CASSKEFLAAFF. This chain links TRBV2 with TRBJ1-1; D unclear. V was trimmed by 5 bases and J by 10 bases, leaving 14 bases between them. The length of the CDR3 is 12 residues. Per germline, CDR1 SNHLY and CDR2 FYNNEI.

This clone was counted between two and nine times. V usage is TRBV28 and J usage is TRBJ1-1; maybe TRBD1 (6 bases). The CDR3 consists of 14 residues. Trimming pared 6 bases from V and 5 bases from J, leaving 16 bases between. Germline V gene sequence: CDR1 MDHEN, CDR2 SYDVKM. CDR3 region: CASRTNTGYTEAFF. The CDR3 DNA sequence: TGTGCCAGCAGGACAAACACAGGGTATACTGAAGCTTTCTTT.

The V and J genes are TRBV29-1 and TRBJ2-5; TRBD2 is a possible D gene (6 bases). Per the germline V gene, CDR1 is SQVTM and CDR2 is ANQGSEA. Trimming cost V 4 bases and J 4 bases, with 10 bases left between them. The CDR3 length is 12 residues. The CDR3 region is CSVVGGRETQYF. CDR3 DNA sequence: TGCAGCGTTGTTGGAGGGCGAGAGACCCAGTACTTC.

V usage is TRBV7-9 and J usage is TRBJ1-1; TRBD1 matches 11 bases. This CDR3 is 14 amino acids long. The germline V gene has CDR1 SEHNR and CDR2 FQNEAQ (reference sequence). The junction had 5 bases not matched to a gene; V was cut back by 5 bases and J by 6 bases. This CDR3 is CASSHGQGASEAFF. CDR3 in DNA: TGTGCCAGCAGCCATGGACAGGGGGCTTCTGAAGCTTTCTTT.

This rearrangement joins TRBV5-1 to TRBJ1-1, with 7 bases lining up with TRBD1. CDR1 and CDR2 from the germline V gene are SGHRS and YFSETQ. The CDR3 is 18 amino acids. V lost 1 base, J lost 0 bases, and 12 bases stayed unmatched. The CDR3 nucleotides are TGCGCCAGCAGCTTGTATTTCGTGGGACAGCTTCTGAACACTGAAGCTTTCTTT. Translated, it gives CASSLYFVGQLLNTEAFF.

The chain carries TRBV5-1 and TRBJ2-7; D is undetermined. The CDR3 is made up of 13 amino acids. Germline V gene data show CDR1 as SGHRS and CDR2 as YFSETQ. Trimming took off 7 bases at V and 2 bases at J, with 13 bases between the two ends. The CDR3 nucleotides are TGCGCCAGCGGAACTGGGCTGGCCTACGAGCAGTACTTC. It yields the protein CASGTGLAYEQYF.

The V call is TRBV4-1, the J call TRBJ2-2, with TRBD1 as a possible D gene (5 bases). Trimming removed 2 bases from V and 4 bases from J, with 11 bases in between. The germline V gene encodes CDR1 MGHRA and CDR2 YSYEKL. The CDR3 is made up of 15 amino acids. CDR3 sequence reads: CASSQSGHSTGELFF. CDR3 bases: TGCGCCAGCAGCCAATCAGGACACAGCACCGGGGAGCTGTTTTTT.

CDR3 loop: CASSQLQGRSYNEQFF. Here the CDR3 DNA reads TGTGCCAGCAGCCAATTACAGGGCCGCTCCTACAATGAGCAGTTCTTC. This chain links TRBV7-9 with TRBJ2-1; a possible D gene is TRBD1 (6 bases). Trimming left V 5 bases short and J 0 bases short, with 14 bases between. The CDR3 is made up of 16 amino acids. Per the germline V gene, CDR1 is SEHNR and CDR2 is FQNEAQ (reference sequence).

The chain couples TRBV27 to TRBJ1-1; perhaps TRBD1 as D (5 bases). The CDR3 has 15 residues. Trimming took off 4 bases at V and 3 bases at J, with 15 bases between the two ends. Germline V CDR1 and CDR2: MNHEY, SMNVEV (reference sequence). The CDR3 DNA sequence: TGTGCCAGCAGTTCAACCGCTCTAGGGGACACTGAAGCTTTCTTT. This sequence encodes CASSSTALGDTEAFF.

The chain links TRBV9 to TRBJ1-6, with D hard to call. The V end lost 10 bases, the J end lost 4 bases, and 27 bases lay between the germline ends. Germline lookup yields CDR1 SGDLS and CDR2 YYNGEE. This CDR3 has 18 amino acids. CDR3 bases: TGTGCCTCGGGTCGGGGTCCGGGAGAAAACATGTATAATTCACCCCTCCACTTT. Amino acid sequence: CASGRGPGENMYNSPLHF.

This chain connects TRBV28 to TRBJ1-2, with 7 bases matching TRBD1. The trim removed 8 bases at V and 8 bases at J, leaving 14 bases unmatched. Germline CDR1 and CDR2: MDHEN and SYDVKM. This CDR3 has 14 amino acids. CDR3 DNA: TGTGCCAGCGGCCGGACAGGAGCATGGTTGGGCTACACCTTC. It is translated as CASGRTGAWLGYTF.

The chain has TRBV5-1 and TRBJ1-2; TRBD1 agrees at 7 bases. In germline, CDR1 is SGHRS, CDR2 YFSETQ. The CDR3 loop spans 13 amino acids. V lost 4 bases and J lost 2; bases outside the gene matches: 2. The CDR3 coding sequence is TGCGCCAGCAGCCAGACAGGGAACTATGGCTACACCTTC. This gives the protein CASSQTGNYGYTF.

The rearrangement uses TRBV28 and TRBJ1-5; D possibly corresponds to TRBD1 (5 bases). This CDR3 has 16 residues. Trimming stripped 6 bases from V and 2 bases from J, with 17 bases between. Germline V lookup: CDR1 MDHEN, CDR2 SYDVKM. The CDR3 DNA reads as TGTGCCAGCAGGACAGTTAGGGTAGCGGGCAATCAGCCCCAGCATTTT. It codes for CASRTVRVAGNQPQHF.

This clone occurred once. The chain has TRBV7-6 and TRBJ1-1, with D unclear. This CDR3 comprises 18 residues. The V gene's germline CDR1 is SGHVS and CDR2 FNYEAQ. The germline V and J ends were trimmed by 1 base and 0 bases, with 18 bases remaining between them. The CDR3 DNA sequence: TGTGCCAGCAGCTTAGACGTGTCCCGTTCAGTCATGAACACTGAAGCTTTCTTT. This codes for CASSLDVSRSVMNTEAFF.